This T cell receptor (beta chain) was identified in a study of cytomegalovirus exposure and HLA in healthy donors. Of note for this clone: The antigen is not known.

Findings and limits, study-wide: Whilst most TCR sequences proved rare, a subset of public TCRs occurred across many donors. The investigators catalogued under 200 TCR beta chains as cytomegalovirus-associated.

The CDR3 sequence is 15 residues long. Looked up from germline, CDR1 is MDHEN and CDR2 is SYDVKM. Trimming removed 3 bases at V and 7 bases at J, with 15 bases between. The table came from immunoSEQ multiplex PCR; TCRdb's copy has only in-frame clones and leaves some out. The sample contains 150,000 to 200,000 clones, about 90% of which appear only once. The sequence derives from a woman aged 18-29 years in good health and CMV-seropositive. The sample consisted of PBMCs. This rearrangement joins TRBV28 to TRBJ2-2; unclear D gene. The CDR3 protein is CASSFDLRLGGELFF. The CDR3 nucleotides are TGTGCCAGCAGTTTTGACCTAAGACTTGGCGGGGAGCTGTTTTTT.